A single sample is the source of the 15 T cell receptor beta chains below, sequenced in a study of shared clonotypes between healthy human individuals. The table came from immunoSEQ multiplex PCR; TCRdb's copy has only in-frame clones and leaves some out. This table has about 2.2 million clones, 85% to 95% appearing once. As defined, naive CD8 cells were CD45RO-negative and positively selected for CCR7, with terminally differentiated effector memory CD45RA+ cells excluded. The sample was naive CD8+ T cells from PBMCs. The receptors shown here come from a man in his late teens or twenties in good health. Some clones in this sample may be carry-over from other donors' samples.

The chain couples TRBV21-1 to TRBJ1-2. TRBV21-1 is given as a pseudogene. The CDR3 length is 13 residues. This chain's CDR3 is CASSKCNYYGYTF. The CDR3 DNA sequence: TGTGCCAGCAGCAAATGCAACTACTATGGCTACACCTTC.

The chain employs TRBV2 and TRBJ2-5; the D gene is possibly TRBD1 (5 bases). Trimming took off 6 bases at V and 9 bases at J, with 17 bases between the two ends. The CDR3 spans 13 residues. Germline lookup yields CDR1 SNHLY and CDR2 FYNNEI. The CDR3 coding sequence is TGTGCCAGCAGGGACATTCTATCCAGGTCCCAGTACTTC. Translating it yields CASRDILSRSQYF.

In regard to this clone: The identical CDR3 is also encoded by other nucleotide sequences in the sample. The J gene is TRBJ2-2, the V gene TRBV27; TRBD2 is a possible D gene (7 bases). Germline CDR1 and CDR2: MNHEY and SMNVEV (reference sequence). This CDR3 region has 15 residues. V lost 2 bases to trimming and J lost 4 bases, with 11 bases between them. CDR3 amino acids: CASSLGLGGTGELFF. DNA for the CDR3: TGTGCCAGCAGTTTAGGACTAGGGGGCACCGGGGAGCTGTTTTTT.

The CDR3 DNA sequence: TGTGCCAGCAGTTACGTGGATTTAGGTCGCGAGGGTACGCAGTATTTT. Its protein product is CASSYVDLGREGTQYF. The chain joins TRBV6-6 to TRBJ2-3; D possibly corresponds to TRBD2 (5 bases). Germline V lookup: CDR1 MNHNY, CDR2 SVGAGI (reference sequence). The CDR3 loop spans 16 amino acids. Trimming removed 2 bases from V and 8 bases from J, with 20 bases in between.

The chain uses TRBV27 and TRBJ2-3; 13 bases are a match to TRBD2. CDR3 length: 17 residues. CDR1 is MNHEY and CDR2 is SMNVEV in the germline V gene (reference sequence). Trimming cost V 2 bases and J 6 bases; bases outside gene matches: 8. CDR3 region: CASSLIGTSGIIDTQYF. The CDR3 bases are TGTGCCAGCAGTTTAATCGGGACTAGCGGGATAATTGATACGCAGTATTTT.

The rearrangement uses TRBV10-3 and TRBJ1-2, with 8 bases identical to TRBD1. Germline-derived CDR1 and CDR2 are ENHRY and SYGVKD. Germline trimming cut 2 bases from V and 3 bases from J; bases unmatched to any gene: 5. The CDR3 has 15 amino acids. CDR3 nucleotides: TGTGCCATCAGTGAGGCCGGGACAGGCCACTATGGCTACACCTTC. Encoded protein: CAISEAGTGHYGYTF.

In its sample, this clone was seen once. The J gene is TRBJ1-1, the V gene TRBV6-1, with 12 bases identical to TRBD1. J gave up 3 bases and V 4 bases, and 9 bases lay outside the gene matches. CDR3 length: 17 amino acids. Germline V lookup: CDR1 MNHNS, CDR2 SASEGT. The CDR3 protein is CASSASGTGGKDTEAFF. The CDR3 coding sequence is TGTGCCAGCAGTGCCTCCGGGACAGGGGGCAAGGACACTGAAGCTTTCTTT.

This clone was found once. Other DNA sequences in the sample encode the same CDR3. V gene TRBV9 combines with J gene TRBJ2-7; possibly TRBD1 for D (6 bases). The CDR3 has 14 residues. Per germline, CDR1 SGDLS and CDR2 YYNGEE. The V gene lost 0 bases and the J gene lost 0 bases, with 7 bases spanning the gap. This CDR3 reads CASSVVDSSYEQYF. Written as DNA, the CDR3 is TGTGCCAGCAGCGTAGTGGACAGCTCCTACGAGCAGTACTTC.

This sequence joins TRBV5-1 and TRBJ2-3, with a possible D match to TRBD2 (6 bases). The CDR3 is made up of 17 amino acids. Germline lookup yields CDR1 SGHRS and CDR2 YFSETQ. V lost 2 bases, J lost 1 base, and 17 bases lay in between. CDR3 sequence: CASSFPRDVAGTDTQYF. CDR3 DNA sequence: TGCGCCAGCAGCTTCCCCCGGGACGTAGCGGGCACAGATACGCAGTATTTT.

The table lists this clone with a count of one. The genes are TRBV2 and TRBJ1-2, with no clear D. This CDR3 has 12 amino acids. Germline V gives CDR1 SNHLY, CDR2 FYNNEI. V lost 4 bases, J lost 6 bases, and 9 bases lay in between. The CDR3 nucleotides read TGTGCCAGCAGTGCCGGTGAGGATGGCTACACCTTC. Its protein product is CASSAGEDGYTF. Combining the CDR3 with reference TRBV2 and TRBJ1-2 gives the whole variable domain EPEVTQTPSHQVTQMGQEVILRCVPISNHLYFYWYRQILGQKVEFLVSFYNNEISEKSEIFDDQFSVERPDGSNFTLKIRSTKLEDSAMYFCASSAGEDGYTFGSGTRLTVV.

For the CDR3, the DNA is TGTGCCAGCAGCCACACCCTACAGGAGGAGGATGGCTACACCTTC. It is translated as CASSHTLQEEDGYTF. The chain couples TRBV4-2 to TRBJ1-2; maybe TRBD1 (5 bases). CDR3 length: 15 residues. CDR1 is LGHNA and CDR2 is YNFKEQ in the germline V gene. V lost 3 bases to trimming and J lost 6 bases, with 17 bases between them.

DNA for the CDR3: TGTGCCAGCAGCGCTGACGATAACCTGATCTACAATGAGCAGTTCTTC. It codes for CASSADDNLIYNEQFF. This chain connects TRBV9 to TRBJ2-1; unclear D gene. CDR1 is SGDLS and CDR2 is YYNGEE in the germline V gene. The ends were cut back, 3 bases at V and 3 bases at J, with 16 bases in the middle. The CDR3 length is 16 residues.

CDR3 sequence: CASSATVAGGYEQYF. In DNA, the CDR3 is TGTGCCAGCAGTGCCACGGTAGCGGGGGGCTACGAGCAGTACTTC. The chain links TRBV27 to TRBJ2-7, with TRBD2 matching over 10 bases. This CDR3 comprises 15 residues. The germline V gene encodes CDR1 MNHEY and CDR2 SMNVEV (reference sequence). V gave up 5 bases and J gave up 3 bases; unmatched junction bases: 7.

The genes are TRBV25-1 and TRBJ2-7; D might be TRBD1 (6 bases). The germline gives CDR1 MGHDK, CDR2 SYGVNS. This CDR3 comprises 13 residues. The V end lost 0 bases, the J end lost 6 bases, and 9 bases lay between the germline ends. CDR3 protein: CASSEYIRGEQYF. For the CDR3, the DNA is TGTGCCAGCAGTGAATATATCAGGGGCGAGCAGTACTTC.

The chain has TRBV28 and TRBJ2-7; 10 nucleotides align to TRBD2. V gave up 6 bases and J gave up 4 bases; unmatched junction bases: 9. CDR3 length: 15 residues. From germline, CDR1 is MDHEN and CDR2 SYDVKM. CDR3 bases: TGTGCCAGCAGCAGCCTGCTGACTAGCGGGTACGAGCAGTACTTC. Its translation: CASSSLLTSGYEQYF.